This T cell receptor (beta chain) was captured in a study of control samples from healthy donors and cancer patients. Using immunoSEQ multiplex PCR, the repertoire was profiled, and TCRdb retains in-frame clones only, with some absent. The repertoire holds some 220,000 clones, with over 90% as singletons. Germline values: CDR1 LGHNA, CDR2 YNFKEQ. CDR3 length: 16 residues. V was pared by 2 bases and J by 4 bases, with 17 bases between. What was sequenced was blood. The clonotype originates from a man in his fifties in good health. The chain recombines TRBV4-2 with TRBJ2-5; weak D call: TRBD2 (6 bases). The CDR3 DNA follows: TGTGCCAGCAGCCAAAGACCGGGGGTCCAGATAGAGACCCAGTACTTC. It specifies CASSQRPGVQIETQYF.